What follows is one T cell receptor beta chain and its context. Its target is not known. The data were obtained in a study of chemoradiotherapy in HPV16-positive cancers. Study results and limitations: Better recurrence-free survival went with HPV-responsive T-cell expansion in HPV16-positive patients. Candidate HPV-specific clones and E7-related TCR motifs grew in tumor during treatment.

CDR1 and CDR2 (germline): LGHNA, YSLEER. This CDR3 comprises 16 residues. With 0 bases removed from V and 3 bases from J, the gap between germline ends came to 15 bases. Produced via immunoSEQ multiplex PCR; TCRdb's table is partial and in-frame only. The top ten hold 3.1% of the sample, which has roughly 32,000 clones, around 89% seen once. The chain has TRBV4-3 and TRBJ2-7; weak D call: TRBD1 (6 bases). The sequenced sample was blood, obtained from a patient who underwent chemoradiotherapy. This clonotype originated in a human donor with HPV-associated anogenital cancer. The CDR3 DNA reads as TGCGCCAGCAGCCAAGATTGGAATACAGGGTTCTACGAGCAGTACTTC. This gives the protein CASSQDWNTGFYEQYF.